This entry lists 27 T cell receptor beta chains sequenced from one sample in a study of shared clonotypes between healthy human individuals. This table comes from immunoSEQ multiplex PCR, and its TCRdb copy is limited to in-frame clones, with some not included. The sample contains millions of clones, roughly 94% of which appear only once. Sequences were obtained from naive CD4+ T cells sorted from blood. Subset noted: CD45RA+ positively selected. The receptors were sampled from a man between 18 and 29 years old in good health.

The chain recombines TRBV9 with TRBJ2-3; tentative D call: TRBD1 (6 bases). CDR1 SGDLS and CDR2 YYNGEE come from the germline V gene. The CDR3 is made up of 17 amino acids. V lost 1 base and J 2 bases, leaving 17 bases between the germline ends. CDR3 DNA: TGTGCCAGCAGCGTATCTGGGGGCCACTCCGTCACAGATACGCAGTATTTT. This sequence encodes CASSVSGGHSVTDTQYF.

The chain carries TRBV4-1 and TRBJ1-6; D is possibly TRBD1 (6 bases). The V end lost 1 base, the J end lost 4 bases, and 11 bases lay between the germline ends. The germline gives CDR1 MGHRA, CDR2 YSYEKL. The CDR3 loop spans 16 amino acids. DNA of the CDR3: TGCGCCAGCAGCCAAGGATCGGACAGATATAATTCACCCCTCCACTTT. This sequence encodes CASSQGSDRYNSPLHF.

The rearrangement uses TRBV2 and TRBJ2-3, with 7 bases aligning to TRBD1. The CDR3 sequence is 15 residues long. Looked up from germline, CDR1 is SNHLY and CDR2 is FYNNEI. With V trimmed by 4 bases and J by 2 bases, 6 bases remained unmatched. The CDR3 DNA reads as TGTGCCAGCAGTGGAGAAAAGGGGGCCACAGATACGCAGTATTTT. Amino acid sequence: CASSGEKGATDTQYF.

The genes are TRBV6-4 and TRBJ1-2, with D unclear. V lost 3 bases and J lost 4, with 9 bases in between. The CDR3 has 13 amino acids. Germline lookup yields CDR1 MRHNA and CDR2 SNTAGT. The CDR3 DNA reads as TGTGCCAGCAGTGAGGGTCGACTCTATGGCTACACCTTC. Protein: CASSEGRLYGYTF.

Comment on this clone: Other DNA sequences in the sample encode the same CDR3. V and J are TRBV2 and TRBJ2-4; D ambiguous. Germline loops: CDR1 SNHLY, CDR2 FYNNEI. The CDR3 contains 13 residues. V was shortened by 4 bases and J by 0 bases, with 4 bases between the two germline ends. The CDR3 reads CASSALAKNIQYF. The CDR3 DNA is TGTGCCAGCAGTGCCTTAGCCAAAAACATTCAGTACTTC.

The rearrangement uses TRBV7-6 and TRBJ2-7, with 10 bases fitting TRBD1. This CDR3 contains 18 residues. Per the germline V gene, CDR1 is SGHVS and CDR2 is FNYEAQ. V was pared by 5 bases and J by 0 bases, with 13 bases of the junction left unmatched. The DNA of the CDR3 is TGTGCCAGCAGCCCGGGACAGGGGAATACTTGGAGCTCCTACGAGCAGTACTTC. This codes for CASSPGQGNTWSSYEQYF.

The chain is built from TRBV7-8 and TRBJ2-7; 8 positions match TRBD2. The germline V gene has CDR1 SGHVS and CDR2 FQNEAQ. The V gene end was trimmed by 4 bases and the J gene end by 4 bases; junction bases not matched to a gene: 15. The CDR3 is made up of 17 amino acids. In nucleotides, the CDR3 is TGTGCCAGCAGCTCCACAGGGAAACTAGCGGAGCATTACGAGCAGTACTTC. This gives the protein CASSSTGKLAEHYEQYF. Complete variable domain (other parts from reference TRBV7-8 and TRBJ2-7): GAGVSQSPRYKVAKRGQDVALRCDPISGHVSLFWYQQALGQGPEFLTYFQNEAQLDKSGLPSDRFFAERPEGSVSTLKIQRTQQEDSAVYLCASSSTGKLAEHYEQYFGPGTRLTVT.

The V call is TRBV9, the J call TRBJ1-2, with unresolved D. Germline V gene sequence: CDR1 SGDLS, CDR2 YYNGEE. The CDR3 has 15 amino acids. V was cut by 0 bases and J by 7 bases, with 16 bases left in between. In nucleotides, the CDR3 is TGTGCCAGCAGCGTAGCCCAAAGGGTGGTGAGTGGCTACACCTTC. It is translated as CASSVAQRVVSGYTF. The variable domain in full, completed from reference TRBV9 and TRBJ1-2, reads DSGVTQTPKHLITATGQRVTLRCSPRSGDLSVYWYQQSLDQGLQFLIQYYNGEERAKGNILERFSAQQFPDLHSELNLSSLELGDSALYFCASSVAQRVVSGYTFGSGTRLTVV.

The V gene is TRBV28, the J gene TRBJ2-7; either TRBD1 or TRBD2 may supply D (5 bases each). The CDR3 is 14 amino acids. Trimming cost V 8 bases and J 2 bases, with 16 bases left between them. The germline CDR1 and CDR2 sequences are MDHEN and SYDVKM. CDR3 sequence: CASLGTRDAYEQYF. The CDR3 DNA is TGTGCCAGCCTGGGGACCAGGGATGCCTACGAGCAGTACTTC.

The chain combines TRBV6-5 with TRBJ1-1; perhaps TRBD1 as D (6 bases). This CDR3 contains 14 residues. With 2 bases removed from V and 6 bases from J, the gap between germline ends came to 13 bases. The V gene's germline CDR1 is MNHEY and CDR2 SVGAGI. The CDR3 bases are TGTGCCAGCAGTTACGGTGGGCAGGGGTCTGAAGCTTTCTTT. This codes for CASSYGGQGSEAFF.

A note on this clone: The identical CDR3 is also encoded by other nucleotide sequences in the sample. This chain uses TRBV28 with TRBJ1-5, with D uncertain. The CDR3 length is 14 residues. Trimming stripped 2 bases from V and 3 bases from J, with 8 bases between. The germline V gene has CDR1 MDHEN and CDR2 SYDVKM. The CDR3 protein is CASSLRGPNQPQHF. DNA for the CDR3: TGTGCCAGCAGTTTACGGGGTCCCAATCAGCCCCAGCATTTT.

CDR3 sequence (DNA): TGCGCCAGCAGTGGGGGAGCGGGGATTGGCTACACCTTC. The encoded protein is CASSGGAGIGYTF. The V and J genes are TRBV10-2 and TRBJ1-2; D ambiguous. V was cut by 4 bases and J by 7 bases, with 13 bases left in between. The germline V gene encodes CDR1 WSHSY and CDR2 SAAADI. The CDR3 length is 13 residues.

The V gene is TRBV21-1, the J gene TRBJ2-5; TRBD1 is the table's D call, not checked against the DNA. TRBV21-1 has pseudogene status. The CDR3 is 16 residues long. CDR3 sequence: CASSKRGTGGKETQYF. The CDR3 bases are TGTGCCAGCAGCAAAAGGGGGACAGGGGGCAAAGAGACCCAGTACTTC.

This chain uses TRBV27 with TRBJ2-2; tentatively, D is TRBD1 (6 bases). V lost 4 bases and J lost 6, with 9 bases in between. CDR1 is MNHEY, CDR2 SMNVEV, per germline (reference sequence). This CDR3 contains 13 residues. CDR3 sequence (DNA): TGTGCCAGCAGTTCAGGGGATGCCGGGGAGCTGTTTTTT. This gives the protein CASSSGDAGELFF.

The chain is built from TRBV5-1 and TRBJ2-1; D uncertain. This CDR3 has 15 residues. Germline values: CDR1 SGHRS, CDR2 YFSETQ. Trimming took 3 bases from V and 0 from J, leaving 10 bases between them. CDR3 DNA: TGCGCCAGCAGCTCCCCCTCAAGCTCCTACAATGAGCAGTTCTTC. Encoded protein: CASSSPSSSYNEQFF.

The chain joins TRBV6-1 to TRBJ2-3; the match to TRBD2 covers 7 bases. Germline assignment: CDR1 MNHNS and CDR2 SASEGT. The V gene end was trimmed by 5 bases and the J gene end by 7 bases; junction bases not matched to a gene: 3. This CDR3 contains 12 residues. CDR3 in DNA: TGTGCCAGCAGTCCCGGGGGGAATACGCAGTATTTT. This gives the protein CASSPGGNTQYF.

The rearrangement uses TRBV6-1 and TRBJ1-5; 9 bases match TRBD1. Per germline, CDR1 MNHNS and CDR2 SASEGT. V shed 4 bases and J 4 bases; nucleotides not matched to a gene: 5. This CDR3 comprises 15 residues. CDR3 sequence reads: CASSGGQGWNQPQHF. CDR3 nucleotide sequence: TGTGCCAGCAGTGGTGGACAGGGGTGGAATCAGCCCCAGCATTTT.

The V call is TRBV30, the J call TRBJ1-2; the D gene is possibly TRBD1 (5 bases). CDR1 is GTSNPN and CDR2 is SVGIG in the germline V gene (reference sequence). V dropped 2 bases and J dropped 6 bases, with 19 bases sitting between them. The CDR3 is 15 amino acids. CDR3: CAWSPGGRRGHGYTF. The CDR3 nucleotides are TGTGCCTGGAGTCCGGGTGGACGGAGGGGTCATGGCTACACCTTC.

The rearrangement joins TRBV5-1 to TRBJ2-7, with 7 bases lining up with TRBD1. Germline loops: CDR1 SGHRS, CDR2 YFSETQ. This CDR3 spans 14 amino acids. The CDR3 spells CVLRGGQISYEQYF. The CDR3 coding sequence is TGCGTCCTAAGAGGGGGACAGATCTCCTACGAGCAGTACTTC.

To note about this clone: Within the sample, other DNA sequences also encode this same CDR3. The chain carries TRBV5-1 and TRBJ1-6, with 8 bases fitting TRBD1. Trimming took 2 bases from V and 6 from J; bases not matched to a gene: 1. Per germline, CDR1 SGHRS and CDR2 YFSETQ. The CDR3 is made up of 14 amino acids. DNA of the CDR3: TGCGCCAGCAGCTTAGACAGGGGTAATTCACCCCTCCACTTT. The encoded protein is CASSLDRGNSPLHF.

This clone was recorded only once. The chain recombines TRBV5-1 with TRBJ1-2; no reliable D call. Germline-derived CDR1 and CDR2 are SGHRS and YFSETQ. This CDR3 has 14 residues. The V end lost 4 bases, the J end lost 0 bases, and 10 bases lay between the germline ends. Here the CDR3 reads CASSAVTSNYGYTF. The CDR3 DNA follows: TGCGCCAGCAGCGCAGTTACTTCTAACTATGGCTACACCTTC.

This chain uses TRBV7-9 with TRBJ1-2, with unresolved D. The CDR3 contains 13 residues. Germline lookup yields CDR1 SEHNR and CDR2 FQNEAQ (reference sequence). Trimming left V 2 bases short and J 6 bases short, with 10 bases between. The CDR3 protein is CASSLSGIDGYTF. As DNA, the CDR3 is TGTGCCAGCAGCTTATCGGGGATCGATGGCTACACCTTC.

Details on this clone: The same CDR3 is also encoded by other DNA sequences in this sample. The gene calls are TRBV28 and TRBJ2-7; no clear D. CDR1 MDHEN and CDR2 SYDVKM come from the germline V gene. This CDR3 is 12 amino acids long. The V end was cut by 4 bases, the J end by 2 bases, with 6 bases between. CDR3 nucleotide sequence: TGTGCCAGCAGTTCCCGAACCTACGAGCAGTACTTC. Protein: CASSSRTYEQYF.

This chain uses TRBV6-6 with TRBJ2-7, with 7 nucleotides matching TRBD1. This CDR3 has 14 residues. V trimming: 0 bases; J trimming: 3 bases; junction bases outside the gene matches: 2. Germline-derived CDR1 and CDR2 are MNHNY and SVGAGI (reference sequence). The CDR3 DNA is TGTGCCAGCAGTTACTCAGGGGGCATCTACGAGCAGTACTTC. It encodes CASSYSGGIYEQYF.

The chain carries TRBV7-9 and TRBJ2-1; 9 nucleotides match TRBD1. The CDR3 loop spans 15 amino acids. J gave up 3 bases and V 4 bases, and 4 bases lay outside the gene matches. The germline V gene encodes CDR1 SEHNR and CDR2 FQNEAQ (reference sequence). This chain's CDR3 is CASSSRQGVYNEQFF. The DNA of the CDR3 is TGTGCCAGCAGCTCCAGACAGGGGGTCTACAATGAGCAGTTCTTC.

The J gene is TRBJ2-3, the V gene TRBV18, with 12 bases fitting TRBD2. Germline-derived CDR1 and CDR2 are KGHSH and LQKENI. The CDR3 is 16 residues long. V was pared by 2 bases and J by 6 bases, with 6 bases of the junction left unmatched. The CDR3 nucleotides are TGTGCCAGCTCACCAGATACTAGCGGGGGGTCGGATACGCAGTATTTT. Translation: CASSPDTSGGSDTQYF.

The V gene is TRBV5-1, the J gene TRBJ2-7, with D perhaps matching TRBD2 (7 bases). CDR3 length: 13 amino acids. Per germline, CDR1 SGHRS and CDR2 YFSETQ. The V and J ends lost 1 base and 3 bases respectively, with 8 bases between them. In nucleotides, the CDR3 is TGCGCCAGCAGCTTGAGGGGGGGCTACGAGCAGTACTTC. Protein sequence: CASSLRGGYEQYF. Full variable domain (remainder filled in from reference TRBV5-1 and TRBJ2-7): KAGVTQTPRYLIKTRGQQVTLSCSPISGHRSVSWYQQTPGQGLQFLFEYFSETQRNKGNFPGRFSGRQFSNSRSEMNVSTLELGDSALYLCASSLRGGYEQYFGPGTRLTVT.